This TCR beta chain was identified during a study of blood T cell repertoires in COVID-19 (TCRdb year 2020). For the wider study: Collaborator samples came from the United States, Italy and Spain and covered acute and convalescent phases of COVID-19. The prospective study material was composed of cDNA or gDNA derived from T cells, B-cell-depleted T cells, or PBMCs. Subjects who had been exposed to COVID-19, were actively infected with it, or had recovered from it provided the deeply sampled blood TCRbeta repertoires that made up the dataset. The repertoires were released in a freely available public database meant as a resource for research on the immune response to SARS-CoV-2. The samples were drawn from the first 160 participants of the ongoing ImmuneRACE study and from 1,254 subjects provided by 6 global collaborators. Sample metadata almost always included a de-identified subject ID, COVID-19 status, age in years and sex. Where available, HLA class I and class II types were taken from metadata supplied by the sample provider and were not determined by assay-based typing.

The immunoSEQ Assay, a bias-controlled multiplex PCR, was used to amplify TCRbeta CDR3 regions from genomic DNA. The authors' pipeline ran thus. The number of nucleated cells in each sample was estimated by amplification of reference gene primers within the assay. To quantify the absolute abundance of each unique TCRbeta CDR3 rearrangement, sequence reads were collapsed and filtered. For each sample, productive Simpson clonality was calculated as the square root of Simpson's diversity index over productive rearrangements. Held by TCRdb, this immuneACCESS table contains in-frame sequences only and omits some clones. Under half of the omission traces to an unresolved V gene where checked; the cause of the rest is unknown. V and J calls plus clone size are reproduced from that table; the DNA served to infer D and trimming. This sample lists 170,000 or so clones; around 73% were detected once. Of the sample, 17% is held by the ten largest clones.

CDR1 and CDR2 are read off the germline V gene as SQVTM and ANQGSEA. The V and J ends are trimmed by 4 bases and 3 bases, leaving 7 bases between them. From cysteine to phenylalanine, the CDR3 is 11 amino acids long. Of the read, only the CDR3 DNA is kept; its 33 bases are in frame from base 1. This clone was recorded once. There is no known antigen for this receptor. It has no much larger one-base neighbor in the sample; base qualities were not kept. General study outcomes and caveats: Clinical and demographic metadata were provided uncurated, with the amount varying by source and participant.

Enrolling through a virtual design, the prospective study's participants ranged in age from roughly 18 to 95 years and lived across more than 20 United States geographic areas. To assign participants to cohorts, the prospective study relied on clinical history that participants themselves reported in a screening survey and a study questionnaire. For ImmuneRACE Cohort 3, a participant was defined as recovered based on two consecutive negative NP/OP PCR tests, clearance by a healthcare professional, or resolution of symptoms. In the prospective study, mobile phlebotomists collected whole blood, serum and a nasopharyngeal or oropharyngeal swab from each participant. Participants in the prospective study had the option to provide additional blood draws and questionnaires over a roughly two-month period. Before DNA extraction, prospective study blood samples were shipped either frozen or at room temperature.

The chain is assembled from TRBV29-1 and TRBJ2-7; the D gene is unclear. This sequence originates from a woman in her 50s who had recovered from COVID-19. Sequenced: PBMCs or T cells enriched from blood (not recorded which). The DNA reads TGCAGCGTTGTAAACGGCTACGAGCAGTACTTC. Translated, it reads CSVVNGYEQYF.